This T cell receptor (beta chain) was identified in a study of blood T cell repertoires in COVID-19. About the study: Whether acute or convalescent, the COVID-19 samples came from the United States, Italy and Spain.

This clone was observed a single time. The CDR3 length is 14 residues. Germline values: CDR1 MNHNY, CDR2 SVGAGI (reference sequence). Trimming took off 2 bases at V and 2 bases at J, with 9 bases between the two ends. Libraries were prepared by immunoSEQ multiplex PCR; TCRdb keeps only in-frame clonotypes and omits some of them. The data contain 99,000 or so clones, 80% to 85% of them singletons. The sequenced material came from peripheral blood. The TCR comes from a man older than 75 with acute or convalescent COVID-19. The gene calls are TRBV6-6 and TRBJ1-1; D may be TRBD1 (5 bases). The chain's CDR3 is CASSYGRENTEAFF. As DNA, the CDR3 is TGTGCCAGCAGTTACGGCAGGGAAAACACTGAAGCTTTCTTT.